These T cell receptor beta chains were read from a single sample in a study of regulatory T cells in long-lasting Graves disease. Via MiXCR, TCRdb re-called the multiplex PCR reads, giving one row per CDR3 protein. There are around 240,000 distinct CDR3 sequences in the sample; roughly 18% occur only once, and 12% to 15% lies in the top ten. The same sample was also used in a study of T cells in Graves' hyperthyroidism and ophthalmopathy.

Sequenced material: peripheral blood mononuclear cells (PBMCs), taken at new diagnosis, from a patient treated with antithyroid drugs. The receptors shown here come from a young woman with Graves disease. Each CDR3 is given with its conserved first and last residue. Each record gives: CDR3 protein, CDR3 DNA, clone size, D gene, V gene, CDR3 length, J gene. D genes are given only for firm matches. The size field is filled for only some rows; it gives once, few, many or a size class.

cdr3_aa: CASSSDPNQPQHF; cdr3_nt: TGTGCCAGCAGCTCGGACCCGAACCAGCCCCAGCATTTT; clone_size: many; d_call: .; v_call: TRBV7-9; cdr3_length: 13; j_call: TRBJ1-5
cdr3_aa: CASSHPVEGANEQFF; cdr3_nt: TGTGCCAGCAGCCACCCCGTGGAGGGGGCCAATGAGCAGTTCTTC; clone_size: many; d_call: .; v_call: TRBV4-2; cdr3_length: 15; j_call: TRBJ2-1
cdr3_aa: CASSLVGENTEAFF; cdr3_nt: TGTGCCAGCAGTTTGGTGGGTGAGAACACTGAAGCTTTCTTT; clone_size: many; d_call: .; v_call: TRBV5-1; cdr3_length: 14; j_call: TRBJ1-1
cdr3_aa: CASSEFWGHRYGYTF; cdr3_nt: TGTGCCAGCAGTGAATTCTGGGGGCATAGGTATGGCTACACCTTC; clone_size: few; d_call: .; v_call: TRBV6-1; cdr3_length: 15; j_call: TRBJ1-2
cdr3_aa: CASSVLRYEQYF; cdr3_nt: TGTGCCAGCAGTGTACTTCGCTACGAGCAGTACTTC; clone_size: .; d_call: .; v_call: TRBV28; cdr3_length: 12; j_call: TRBJ2-7
cdr3_aa: CSARSRGRYGYTF; cdr3_nt: TGCAGTGCTAGATCCCGGGGGCGCTATGGCTACACCTTC; clone_size: many; d_call: .; v_call: TRBV20-1; cdr3_length: 13; j_call: TRBJ1-2
cdr3_aa: CASRDRNTGELFF; cdr3_nt: TGTGCCAGCAGGGACAGGAACACCGGGGAGCTGTTTTTT; clone_size: many; d_call: .; v_call: TRBV2; cdr3_length: 13; j_call: TRBJ2-2
cdr3_aa: CASGLSRWINEQFF; cdr3_nt: TGTGCTAGTGGCCTCTCTCGTTGGATCAATGAGCAGTTCTTC; clone_size: many; d_call: .; v_call: TRBV12-5; cdr3_length: 14; j_call: TRBJ2-1
cdr3_aa: CSVAPGEGGRAFF; cdr3_nt: TGCAGCGTTGCCCCGGGAGAGGGAGGCCGAGCTTTCTTT; clone_size: .; d_call: .; v_call: TRBV29-1; cdr3_length: 13; j_call: TRBJ1-1
cdr3_aa: CASSDSPCSNQPQHF; cdr3_nt: TGTGCCAGCAGTGACAGCCCCTGTAGCAATCAGCCCCAGCATTTT; clone_size: .; d_call: .; v_call: TRBV6-1; cdr3_length: 15; j_call: TRBJ1-5
cdr3_aa: CASSPLGRQAYTF; cdr3_nt: TGTGCCAGCAGCCCGCTTGGAAGACAGGCATACACCTTC; clone_size: many; d_call: .; v_call: TRBV5-6; cdr3_length: 13; j_call: TRBJ1-2
cdr3_aa: CSVEGDRGRGDYVYTF; cdr3_nt: TGCAGCGTTGAAGGGGACAGGGGGCGAGGTGACTATGTCTACACCTTC; clone_size: .; d_call: TRBD1; v_call: TRBV29-1; cdr3_length: 16; j_call: TRBJ1-2
cdr3_aa: CASSSSGVGETQYF; cdr3_nt: TGTGCCAGCTCGTCGAGTGGGGTCGGGGAGACCCAGTACTTC; clone_size: .; d_call: .; v_call: TRBV18; cdr3_length: 14; j_call: TRBJ2-5
cdr3_aa: CASSLGVAFF; cdr3_nt: TGTGCCAGCTCCCTCGGCGTAGCTTTCTTT; clone_size: many; d_call: .; v_call: TRBV18; cdr3_length: 10; j_call: TRBJ1-1
cdr3_aa: CASSESVEPLSYNSPLHF; cdr3_nt: TGCGCCAGCAGTGAGTCCGTGGAGCCATTATCCTATAATTCACCCCTCCACTTT; clone_size: .; d_call: .; v_call: TRBV10-2; cdr3_length: 18; j_call: TRBJ1-6
cdr3_aa: CASSPLGAYNEQFF; cdr3_nt: TGTGCCAGCAGCCCCCTTGGAGCGTACAATGAGCAGTTCTTC; clone_size: many; d_call: .; v_call: TRBV7-8; cdr3_length: 14; j_call: TRBJ2-1
cdr3_aa: CSANLWTGAPLHF; cdr3_nt: TGCAGTGCTAACTTGTGGACAGGGGCACCCCTCCACTTT; clone_size: many; d_call: TRBD1; v_call: TRBV20-1; cdr3_length: 13; j_call: TRBJ1-6
cdr3_aa: CSAGRRETQYF; cdr3_nt: TGCAGTGCTGGAAGACGAGAGACCCAGTACTTC; clone_size: many; d_call: .; v_call: TRBV20-1; cdr3_length: 11; j_call: TRBJ2-5
cdr3_aa: CASSQESANTEAFF; cdr3_nt: TGTGCCAGCAGCCAAGAATCGGCGAACACTGAAGCTTTCTTT; clone_size: .; d_call: .; v_call: TRBV3-1; cdr3_length: 14; j_call: TRBJ1-1
cdr3_aa: CASSPRDGRTDTQYF; cdr3_nt: TGTGCCAGCAGTCCCCGGGACGGCCGCACAGATACGCAGTATTTT; clone_size: many; d_call: .; v_call: TRBV27; cdr3_length: 15; j_call: TRBJ2-3
cdr3_aa: CAITRGLGYTF; cdr3_nt: TGTGCCATTACAAGGGGGCTAGGCTACACCTTC; clone_size: many; d_call: TRBD1; v_call: TRBV6-1; cdr3_length: 11; j_call: TRBJ1-2
cdr3_aa: CSASRGTPSTDTQYF; cdr3_nt: TGCAGTGCTTCCCGGGGGACGCCTAGCACAGATACGCAGTATTTT; clone_size: few; d_call: .; v_call: TRBV20-1; cdr3_length: 15; j_call: TRBJ2-3
cdr3_aa: CASSETGRRNTGELFF; cdr3_nt: TGTGCCAGCAGTGAGACAGGGAGGAGGAACACCGGGGAGCTGTTTTTT; clone_size: many; d_call: .; v_call: TRBV25-1; cdr3_length: 16; j_call: TRBJ2-2
cdr3_aa: CASSPGGGSYEQYF; cdr3_nt: TGTGCCAGCAGCCCCGGAGGAGGCTCCTACGAGCAGTACTTC; clone_size: many; d_call: .; v_call: TRBV4-2; cdr3_length: 14; j_call: TRBJ2-7
cdr3_aa: CASSARRRDREFQETQYF; cdr3_nt: TGTGCCAGCAGCGCGAGGCGTCGGGACAGGGAATTTCAAGAGACCCAGTACTTC; clone_size: .; d_call: TRBD1; v_call: TRBV11-3; cdr3_length: 18; j_call: TRBJ2-5
cdr3_aa: CASSEAGVGDTEAFF; cdr3_nt: TGTGCCAGCAGTGAAGCAGGAGTGGGCGACACTGAAGCTTTCTTT; clone_size: many; d_call: .; v_call: TRBV2; cdr3_length: 15; j_call: TRBJ1-1
cdr3_aa: CASSSQGDYGYTF; cdr3_nt: TGTGCCAGCTCGTCTCAGGGTGACTATGGCTACACCTTC; clone_size: many; d_call: .; v_call: TRBV18; cdr3_length: 13; j_call: TRBJ1-2
cdr3_aa: CSGKAGWSGELFF; cdr3_nt: TGCAGCGGCAAAGCGGGGTGGTCCGGGGAGCTGTTTTTT; clone_size: many; d_call: TRBD2; v_call: TRBV29-1; cdr3_length: 13; j_call: TRBJ2-2
cdr3_aa: CASSEGTGPYNEQFF; cdr3_nt: TGTGCCAGCAGTGAAGGGACAGGGCCCTACAATGAGCAGTTCTTC; clone_size: .; d_call: TRBD1; v_call: TRBV6-1; cdr3_length: 15; j_call: TRBJ2-1
cdr3_aa: CASSLVIPPHGQPQHF; cdr3_nt: TGTGCCAGCAGTTTAGTCATACCCCCTCACGGCCAGCCCCAGCATTTT; clone_size: many; d_call: .; v_call: TRBV12-3/TRBV12-4; cdr3_length: 16; j_call: TRBJ1-5
cdr3_aa: CSVLGQGIREQYF; cdr3_nt: TGCAGCGTTCTGGGGCAGGGCATCCGCGAGCAGTACTTC; clone_size: few; d_call: .; v_call: TRBV29-1; cdr3_length: 13; j_call: TRBJ2-7
cdr3_aa: CASSYLSDTGELFF; cdr3_nt: TGTGCCAGCAGTTATCTTTCCGACACCGGGGAGCTGTTTTTT; clone_size: many; d_call: .; v_call: TRBV6-2/TRBV6-3; cdr3_length: 14; j_call: TRBJ2-2
cdr3_aa: CAISGNLLEVAGASTDTQYF; cdr3_nt: TGTGCCATCAGTGGGAATTTACTAGAAGTAGCGGGGGCTAGCACAGATACGCAGTATTTT; clone_size: many; d_call: TRBD2; v_call: TRBV10-3; cdr3_length: 20; j_call: TRBJ2-3
cdr3_aa: CSAREGEGTYEQYF; cdr3_nt: TGCAGTGCTAGAGAAGGGGAGGGAACCTACGAGCAGTACTTC; clone_size: many; d_call: TRBD2; v_call: TRBV20-1; cdr3_length: 14; j_call: TRBJ2-7
cdr3_aa: CASSPYGLRATGELFF; cdr3_nt: TGTGCCAGCAGCCCCTACGGGCTAAGGGCCACCGGGGAGCTGTTTTTT; clone_size: many; d_call: .; v_call: TRBV5-6; cdr3_length: 16; j_call: TRBJ2-2
cdr3_aa: CATGYMNTEAFF; cdr3_nt: TGTGCCACGGGATATATGAACACTGAAGCTTTCTTT; clone_size: many; d_call: .; v_call: TRBV6-1; cdr3_length: 12; j_call: TRBJ1-1
cdr3_aa: CASSRLGGPETQYF; cdr3_nt: TGTGCCAGCAGCCGATTGGGGGGCCCAGAGACCCAGTACTTC; clone_size: .; d_call: .; v_call: TRBV7-9; cdr3_length: 14; j_call: TRBJ2-5
cdr3_aa: CASSLEGGNYGYTF; cdr3_nt: TGTGCCAGCAGCTTAGAGGGCGGCAACTATGGCTACACCTTC; clone_size: many; d_call: .; v_call: TRBV7-9; cdr3_length: 14; j_call: TRBJ1-2
cdr3_aa: CASSQEPREETQYF; cdr3_nt: TGCGCCAGCAGCCAAGAACCTAGAGAAGAGACCCAGTACTTC; clone_size: .; d_call: .; v_call: TRBV4-1; cdr3_length: 14; j_call: TRBJ2-5
cdr3_aa: CASSPGLGADTQYF; cdr3_nt: TGTGCCAGCTCACCAGGACTGGGGGCAGATACGCAGTATTTT; clone_size: many; d_call: .; v_call: TRBV18; cdr3_length: 14; j_call: TRBJ2-3
cdr3_aa: CASSRQIDSSYNEQFF; cdr3_nt: TGTGCCAGCAGTCGACAGATCGATAGCTCCTACAATGAGCAGTTCTTC; clone_size: many; d_call: .; v_call: TRBV3-1; cdr3_length: 16; j_call: TRBJ2-1
cdr3_aa: CASSILQGYEQYF; cdr3_nt: TGTGCCAGTAGTATCCTTCAGGGATACGAGCAGTACTTC; clone_size: .; d_call: .; v_call: TRBV19; cdr3_length: 13; j_call: TRBJ2-7
cdr3_aa: CATSRDPQGDIQYF; cdr3_nt: TGTGCCACCAGCAGAGACCCCCAAGGAGACATTCAGTACTTC; clone_size: many; d_call: .; v_call: TRBV15; cdr3_length: 14; j_call: TRBJ2-4
cdr3_aa: CASSPRRQGTRYEQYF; cdr3_nt: TGTGCCAGCAGTCCTCGGCGACAGGGCACTAGGTACGAGCAGTACTTC; clone_size: .; d_call: TRBD1; v_call: TRBV12-3/TRBV12-4; cdr3_length: 16; j_call: TRBJ2-7
cdr3_aa: CASSADTVAGNTIYF; cdr3_nt: TGTGCCAGCAGCGCGGACACGGTGGCTGGAAACACCATATATTTT; clone_size: few; d_call: .; v_call: TRBV6-1; cdr3_length: 15; j_call: TRBJ1-3
cdr3_aa: CASSHISNLIEKLFF; cdr3_nt: TGTGCCAGCAGCCACATATCAAACCTTATTGAAAAACTGTTTTTT; clone_size: many; d_call: .; v_call: TRBV12-3/TRBV12-4; cdr3_length: 15; j_call: TRBJ1-4
cdr3_aa: CASSQFGAGYGYTF; cdr3_nt: TGTGCCAGCAGCCAATTTGGGGCGGGGTATGGCTACACCTTC; clone_size: .; d_call: .; v_call: TRBV5-5; cdr3_length: 14; j_call: TRBJ1-2
cdr3_aa: CASSSPGWADQETQYF; cdr3_nt: TGTGCCAGCAGCTCCCCCGGCTGGGCAGACCAAGAGACCCAGTACTTC; clone_size: .; d_call: .; v_call: TRBV28; cdr3_length: 16; j_call: TRBJ2-5
cdr3_aa: CASSGTAANQPQHF; cdr3_nt: TGTGCCAGCAGCGGGACAGCGGCCAATCAGCCCCAGCATTTT; clone_size: many; d_call: TRBD1; v_call: TRBV2; cdr3_length: 14; j_call: TRBJ1-5
cdr3_aa: CATSDSLGGSYNEQFF; cdr3_nt: TGTGCCACCAGTGATTCCTTGGGGGGCTCCTACAATGAGCAGTTCTTC; clone_size: .; d_call: .; v_call: TRBV24-1; cdr3_length: 16; j_call: TRBJ2-1
cdr3_aa: CASTLTDNEQFF; cdr3_nt: TGTGCCAGCACCCTAACAGACAATGAGCAGTTCTTC; clone_size: .; d_call: .; v_call: TRBV7-2; cdr3_length: 12; j_call: TRBJ2-1
cdr3_aa: CASSSSATRGGTQYF; cdr3_nt: TGTGCCAGCAGTTCCTCGGCCACCAGGGGTGGGACCCAGTACTTC; clone_size: many; d_call: .; v_call: TRBV12-3/TRBV12-4; cdr3_length: 15; j_call: TRBJ2-5